Reported below is one TCR beta chain. The specificity of this receptor is unknown. No qualities accompany the bases; no much larger clone lies one base away. The data derive from a study of post-analysis software for immune sequencing data (dated by TCRdb to about 2015). Describing the broader study: The recorded disease courses included relapsing-remitting, secondary progressive and progressive-relapsing multiple sclerosis, and some patients had no subtype annotation. A subset of samples was prepared in parallel using single-end sample barcoding, then pooled and co-amplified after Illumina adapter ligation. Patient repertoires were compared against over ten previously published healthy control repertoires from donors aged about 6 to 27 years.

TCR beta repertoires were profiled from peripheral blood of 10 to 15 young patients with multiple sclerosis to demonstrate the VDJtools post-analysis software. The multiple sclerosis patients were children and adolescents ranging in age from roughly 6 to 16 years. Trimming removed 1 base from V and 7 bases from J, leaving 10 bases between the germline ends. The CDR3 numbers 13 residues from cysteine through phenylalanine. The sequence is cut down to CDR3 DNA, 39 bases in frame from base 1. The library relied on PCR. The instrument given in TCRdb is Illumina HiSeq 2500. To reduce PCR and sequencing biases, unique molecular identifiers were built into the TCR beta cDNA libraries. Per 1 to 10 million input T cells, some 500,000 cDNA molecules were obtained, such that each molecule approximated one T cell. The same protocol used for the earlier healthy control dataset was applied to prepare and sequence the patient libraries. Within a given batch, samples were prepared together, multiplexed and sequenced on the same HiSeq lane. Concerning the study's data processing: MIGEC handled the raw barcoded reads, throwing out single-read molecular identifier groups before consensus assembly and CDR3 extraction. VDJtools was used for post-analysis of the clonotype tables, and diversity was normalized by down-sampling every dataset to the size of the smallest sample. In repertoire overlap clustering, CDR3 amino acid sequences, but not nucleotide sequences, were matched to correct batch-related cross-sample contamination. TCRdb itself trimmed the public reads at Q25 with fastp, ran MiXCR and retained productive beta chains. Each entry merges the rows of one CDR3 protein and shows their most common DNA and genes. The V and J calls reflect TCRdb's pipeline rather than the authors' work. Here the sample has 550,000 to 700,000 distinct CDR3 sequences; roughly 45% occur a single time. Under 2% of the sample belongs to the ten largest clones.

The paper as a whole reports these results and caveats: Strong co-clustering of samples prepared in the same batch was shown by direct clustering with F measure, prompting a batch-effect correction. Patients showed significantly higher frequencies than controls for roughly five TRBV segments, among them TRBV5-6, TRBV5-1 and TRBV20-1. The control group was slightly older than the multiple sclerosis patient group. Compared with controls, multiple sclerosis patients had significantly lower normalized Chao1 diversity, a finding suggesting substantial peripheral T-cell clonal expansion.

The chain uses TRBV12-3 or TRBV12-4 and TRBJ1-2; the D gene is unclear. The sequencing sample was made of blood. The receptor's source is a girl aged 10 to 17 with multiple sclerosis. CDR3 reads: CASSLEASFGYTF. The DNA reads as follows: TGTGCCAGCAGTTTAGAGGCAAGTTTTGGCTACACCTTC.